This TCR beta chain was documented in a study of PD-L1 blockade in urothelial cancer. Study-wide background: A median roughly 130,000 T cells were found in blood samples. Study-wide results and limits: Expansion of tumor-associated blood clones at 3 weeks was greater in durable-benefit patients.

The assay was immunoSEQ multiplex PCR, and TCRdb's table has in-frame clones only and misses some. The sample carries fewer than 85,000 clones, roughly 86% recorded once. As for time point: peripheral blood 6 weeks after treatment start. This CDR3 spans 13 amino acids. With respect to this clone: As yet, its antigen is unknown.

Sequenced here: PBMCs, sampled around atezolizumab (anti-PD-L1) treatment. This clonotype originated in a man in his fifties or sixties with urothelial cancer. This sequence joins TRBV21-1 and TRBJ1-2. TRBV21-1 is designated a pseudogene. The CDR3, as DNA: TGTGCCAGCAGCATAAGTATTAGTGATGGCTACACCTTC. Translated: CASSISISDGYTF.